Listed below are T cell receptor beta chains from one sample, sequenced in a study of blood T cell repertoires in COVID-19. Using immunoSEQ multiplex PCR, the repertoire was profiled, and TCRdb retains in-frame clones only, with some absent. The sample has 290,000 or so clones, more than 85% seen once. The source material was peripheral blood. All receptors derive from a man in his sixties or seventies with acute or convalescent COVID-19. Each CDR3 is given with its conserved first and last residue. Fields, in order: J gene, clone size, D gene, V gene, CDR3 protein, CDR3 DNA. The D gene is left open where the match is weak. Size is stated for part of the rows, as once, few or many counts, or as a class when the clone is expanded.

j_call: TRBJ1-2; clone_size: once; d_call: TRBD1; v_call: TRBV2; cdr3_aa: CASRVDRDAGYTF; cdr3_nt: TGTGCCAGCAGGGTGGACAGGGATGCAGGCTACACCTTC
j_call: TRBJ2-1; clone_size: NA; d_call: NA; v_call: TRBV27; cdr3_aa: CASSLLGNEQFF; cdr3_nt: TGTGCCAGCAGTTTACTCGGGAATGAGCAGTTCTTC
j_call: TRBJ1-4; clone_size: NA; d_call: TRBD1; v_call: TRBV9; cdr3_aa: CASSAQGAVGEKLFF; cdr3_nt: TGTGCCAGCAGCGCCCAGGGGGCAGTGGGCGAAAAACTGTTTTTT
j_call: TRBJ1-4; clone_size: NA; d_call: NA; v_call: TRBV5-4; cdr3_aa: CASSLNAGGEKLFF; cdr3_nt: TGTGCCAGCAGCTTGAACGCAGGAGGGGAAAAACTGTTTTTT
j_call: TRBJ2-1; clone_size: NA; d_call: TRBD2; v_call: TRBV7-2; cdr3_aa: CASSPGLGFNEQFF; cdr3_nt: TGTGCCAGCAGCCCGGGACTAGGCTTCAATGAGCAGTTCTTC
j_call: TRBJ2-1; clone_size: NA; d_call: TRBD1; v_call: TRBV28; cdr3_aa: CAGNRGIDNEQFF; cdr3_nt: TGTGCCGGGAACAGGGGGATCGACAATGAGCAGTTCTTC
j_call: TRBJ2-1; clone_size: few; d_call: TRBD2; v_call: TRBV19; cdr3_aa: CASSIRLAGFEQFF; cdr3_nt: TGTGCCAGTAGTATTCGACTAGCGGGCTTTGAGCAGTTCTTC
j_call: TRBJ1-2; clone_size: NA; d_call: TRBD1; v_call: TRBV5-1; cdr3_aa: CASSMTGGKSDGYTF; cdr3_nt: TGCGCCAGCAGCATGACAGGGGGAAAGTCGGATGGCTACACCTTC
j_call: TRBJ1-3; clone_size: few; d_call: TRBD1; v_call: TRBV28; cdr3_aa: CASSKTGAGNTIYF; cdr3_nt: TGTGCCAGCAGTAAGACAGGGGCTGGAAACACCATATATTTT
j_call: TRBJ1-2; clone_size: NA; d_call: NA; v_call: TRBV28; cdr3_aa: CASSFSVNYGYTF; cdr3_nt: TGTGCCAGCAGTTTTAGTGTGAACTATGGCTACACCTTC
j_call: TRBJ1-4; clone_size: NA; d_call: TRBD1; v_call: TRBV7-9; cdr3_aa: CASSPGIRDRFRAEKLFF; cdr3_nt: TGTGCCAGCAGCCCCGGAATCCGGGACAGATTTAGGGCTGAAAAACTGTTTTTT
j_call: TRBJ2-1; clone_size: few; d_call: NA; v_call: TRBV2; cdr3_aa: CASSEVSSSYNEQFF; cdr3_nt: TGTGCCAGCAGTGAAGTAAGTAGCTCCTACAATGAGCAGTTCTTC
j_call: TRBJ2-5; clone_size: NA; d_call: TRBD1; v_call: TRBV5-4; cdr3_aa: CASSSRDREGGTQYF; cdr3_nt: TGTGCCAGCAGCTCCCGGGACAGGGAAGGGGGGACCCAGTACTTC
j_call: TRBJ2-2; clone_size: NA; d_call: NA; v_call: TRBV9; cdr3_aa: CASSVAEGGTGELFF; cdr3_nt: TGTGCCAGCAGCGTCGCGGAGGGGGGGACCGGGGAGCTGTTTTTT
j_call: TRBJ1-1; clone_size: NA; d_call: TRBD1; v_call: TRBV9; cdr3_aa: CASSVVGTTGVKNTEAFF; cdr3_nt: TGTGCCAGCAGCGTAGTAGGGACGACAGGGGTTAAGAACACTGAAGCTTTCTTT
j_call: TRBJ2-7; clone_size: NA; d_call: TRBD2; v_call: TRBV28; cdr3_aa: CASSVPLLGGYEQYF; cdr3_nt: TGTGCCAGCAGTGTCCCGCTACTGGGAGGGTACGAGCAGTACTTC
j_call: TRBJ2-3; clone_size: NA; d_call: NA; v_call: TRBV21-1; cdr3_aa: CASIPGDRESTDTQYF; cdr3_nt: TGTGCCAGCATCCCTGGGGACAGGGAGAGCACAGATACGCAGTATTTT
j_call: TRBJ1-2; clone_size: NA; d_call: TRBD1; v_call: TRBV11-2; cdr3_aa: CASSSGTGGTSGYTF; cdr3_nt: TGTGCCAGCAGCTCCGGGACAGGGGGCACGAGTGGCTACACCTTC
j_call: TRBJ1-1; clone_size: NA; d_call: TRBD1; v_call: TRBV28; cdr3_aa: CASSLTGSQPEAFF; cdr3_nt: TGTGCCAGCAGTCTGACAGGGAGCCAACCTGAAGCTTTCTTT
j_call: TRBJ2-3; clone_size: NA; d_call: TRBD2; v_call: TRBV7-3; cdr3_aa: CASSQGLAGVADTQYF; cdr3_nt: TGTGCCAGCTCTCAGGGACTAGCGGGGGTTGCAGATACGCAGTATTTT
j_call: TRBJ2-7; clone_size: NA; d_call: TRBD2; v_call: TRBV7-8; cdr3_aa: CASSSGGDSYEQYF; cdr3_nt: TGTGCCAGCAGTAGCGGGGGGGACTCCTACGAGCAGTACTTC
j_call: TRBJ2-7; clone_size: few; d_call: TRBD2; v_call: TRBV18; cdr3_aa: CASSTLAAEGYEQYF; cdr3_nt: TGTGCCAGCTCAACTCTAGCGGCGGAAGGGTACGAGCAGTACTTC
j_call: TRBJ2-1; clone_size: NA; d_call: TRBD2; v_call: TRBV27; cdr3_aa: CASSFSSTSIEQFF; cdr3_nt: TGTGCCAGCAGTTTCTCCTCGACTAGCATTGAGCAGTTCTTC
j_call: TRBJ2-1; clone_size: NA; d_call: TRBD2; v_call: TRBV29-1; cdr3_aa: CSVSPSGSYNEQFF; cdr3_nt: TGCAGCGTTAGTCCGAGCGGGAGCTACAATGAGCAGTTCTTC
j_call: TRBJ1-1; clone_size: once; d_call: NA; v_call: TRBV13; cdr3_aa: CASSYGRGGTEAFF; cdr3_nt: TGTGCCAGCAGTTACGGCAGGGGCGGGACTGAAGCTTTCTTT
j_call: TRBJ1-2; clone_size: NA; d_call: TRBD1; v_call: TRBV4-3; cdr3_aa: CASSQDRDSNYGYTF; cdr3_nt: TGCGCCAGCAGCCAGGACCGGGACAGTAACTATGGCTACACCTTC
j_call: TRBJ2-1; clone_size: once; d_call: TRBD2; v_call: TRBV7-8; cdr3_aa: CASSSRTSGSSSYNEQFF; cdr3_nt: TGTGCCAGCAGCTCGCGGACTAGCGGGTCCAGCTCCTACAATGAGCAGTTCTTC
j_call: TRBJ1-1; clone_size: NA; d_call: NA; v_call: TRBV5-4; cdr3_aa: CASSLQGEQAFF; cdr3_nt: TGTGCCAGCAGCTTGCAGGGCGAACAAGCTTTCTTT
j_call: TRBJ2-1; clone_size: NA; d_call: TRBD2; v_call: TRBV13; cdr3_aa: CASSFDRLAGYNEQFF; cdr3_nt: TGTGCCAGCAGCTTTGATCGACTAGCGGGGTACAATGAGCAGTTCTTC
j_call: TRBJ1-4; clone_size: NA; d_call: NA; v_call: TRBV10-1; cdr3_aa: CALGAQDEEKLFF; cdr3_nt: TGCGCCCTAGGGGCGCAGGACGAAGAAAAACTGTTTTTT
j_call: TRBJ2-7; clone_size: NA; d_call: TRBD1; v_call: TRBV7-2; cdr3_aa: CASSARTGGYEQYF; cdr3_nt: TGTGCCAGCAGCGCCCGGACAGGGGGCTACGAGCAGTACTTC
j_call: TRBJ2-7; clone_size: NA; d_call: TRBD2; v_call: TRBV28; cdr3_aa: CASETSGFYEQYF; cdr3_nt: TGTGCCAGCGAGACTAGCGGGTTCTACGAGCAGTACTTC
j_call: TRBJ2-2; clone_size: NA; d_call: NA; v_call: TRBV9; cdr3_aa: CASSVAPRQKITGELFF; cdr3_nt: TGTGCCAGCAGCGTAGCTCCCAGACAGAAAATCACCGGGGAGCTGTTTTTT
j_call: TRBJ1-2; clone_size: NA; d_call: NA; v_call: TRBV2; cdr3_aa: CASSGGPNYGYTF; cdr3_nt: TGTGCCAGCAGTGGGGGGCCTAACTATGGCTACACCTTC
j_call: TRBJ1-2; clone_size: NA; d_call: NA; v_call: TRBV29-1; cdr3_aa: CSVGPGHQEGYTF; cdr3_nt: TGCAGCGTTGGACCGGGACACCAGGAGGGCTACACCTTC
j_call: TRBJ2-1; clone_size: NA; d_call: TRBD2; v_call: TRBV5-1; cdr3_aa: CASSSSVTSGYNEQFF; cdr3_nt: TGCGCCAGCAGCAGTAGTGTGACTAGCGGTTACAATGAGCAGTTCTTC
j_call: TRBJ1-5; clone_size: NA; d_call: TRBD1; v_call: TRBV11-3; cdr3_aa: CASSLDADRDGDQPQHF; cdr3_nt: TGTGCCAGCAGCTTAGATGCGGACAGGGATGGTGATCAGCCCCAGCATTTT
j_call: TRBJ2-7; clone_size: once; d_call: TRBD2; v_call: TRBV5-1; cdr3_aa: CASTNGQGGFYEQYF; cdr3_nt: TGCGCCAGCACCAATGGGCAGGGAGGGTTCTACGAGCAGTACTTC
j_call: TRBJ2-2; clone_size: NA; d_call: TRBD1; v_call: TRBV28; cdr3_aa: CASRLGQLTGELFF; cdr3_nt: TGTGCCAGCAGGCTGGGACAGCTCACCGGGGAGCTGTTTTTT
j_call: TRBJ1-1; clone_size: NA; d_call: NA; v_call: TRBV15; cdr3_aa: CATSREGVRRTEAFF; cdr3_nt: TGTGCCACCAGCAGAGAAGGGGTAAGACGGACTGAAGCTTTCTTT
j_call: TRBJ2-7; clone_size: once; d_call: TRBD1; v_call: TRBV7-8; cdr3_aa: CASSLDGTGRYEQYF; cdr3_nt: TGTGCCAGCAGCTTAGATGGGACAGGGCGTTACGAGCAGTACTTC
j_call: TRBJ2-1; clone_size: NA; d_call: NA; v_call: TRBV4-2; cdr3_aa: CASSQESRASLQFF; cdr3_nt: TGTGCCAGCAGCCAAGAAAGTCGGGCTAGCTTACAGTTCTTC
j_call: TRBJ2-5; clone_size: NA; d_call: NA; v_call: TRBV19; cdr3_aa: CASSMVGGLQETQYF; cdr3_nt: TGTGCCAGTAGTATGGTCGGGGGGCTCCAAGAGACCCAGTACTTC
j_call: TRBJ2-2; clone_size: few; d_call: NA; v_call: TRBV15; cdr3_aa: CATSSGIITGELFF; cdr3_nt: TGTGCCACCAGCTCAGGGATTATTACCGGGGAGCTGTTTTTT
j_call: TRBJ1-2; clone_size: NA; d_call: TRBD1; v_call: TRBV19; cdr3_aa: CASSSSDRDPANYGYTF; cdr3_nt: TGTGCCAGTAGTTCTTCGGACAGGGACCCAGCTAACTATGGCTACACCTTC
j_call: TRBJ2-7; clone_size: NA; d_call: NA; v_call: TRBV5-8; cdr3_aa: CASSLSGYSYEQYF; cdr3_nt: TGTGCCAGCAGCTTGTCAGGGTACTCCTACGAGCAGTACTTC
j_call: TRBJ2-3; clone_size: NA; d_call: TRBD1; v_call: TRBV24-1; cdr3_aa: CATSETGGNTDTQYF; cdr3_nt: TGTGCCACCAGTGAGACAGGGGGAAACACAGATACGCAGTATTTT
j_call: TRBJ1-1; clone_size: NA; d_call: NA; v_call: TRBV10-3; cdr3_aa: CAISESVGGGAEAFF; cdr3_nt: TGTGCCATCAGTGAGTCCGTGGGGGGGGGAGCTGAAGCTTTCTTT
j_call: TRBJ1-1; clone_size: NA; d_call: NA; v_call: TRBV5-1; cdr3_aa: CASSLAWGVNTEAFF; cdr3_nt: TGCGCCAGCAGCTTGGCTTGGGGGGTGAACACTGAAGCTTTCTTT
j_call: TRBJ1-2; clone_size: NA; d_call: NA; v_call: TRBV14; cdr3_aa: CASSQDRRGYGYTF; cdr3_nt: TGTGCCAGCAGCCAAGACCGTCGGGGATATGGCTACACCTTC
j_call: TRBJ2-5; clone_size: NA; d_call: NA; v_call: TRBV12-3/TRBV12-4; cdr3_aa: CASSFSGKETQYF; cdr3_nt: TGTGCCAGCAGTTTTTCAGGGAAAGAGACCCAGTACTTC
j_call: TRBJ2-1; clone_size: NA; d_call: NA; v_call: TRBV10-3; cdr3_aa: CAISGARQRPFF; cdr3_nt: TGTGCCATCAGTGGGGCGCGACAGAGACCGTTCTTC